This TCR beta chain stems from a study of cytomegalovirus exposure and HLA in healthy donors. The V gene's germline CDR1 is SGHDN and CDR2 FVKESK. The CDR3 runs 16 residues. Trimming left V 0 bases short and J 0 bases short, with 11 bases between. PCR was performed using 60 Vbeta and 13 Jbeta primers. Sequenced by immunoSEQ multiplex PCR; TCRdb stores in-frame clones only, minus some. Here the sample spans about 98,000 clones, 60% to 85% being singletons. The chain links TRBV14 to TRBJ1-1; D not certain. Sample: PBMCs. This receptor was identified in a man aged 60-69 years in good health and CMV-seropositive. The CDR3 nucleotides are TGTGCCAGCAGCCAAGATAGTTTTCCGGTGAACACTGAAGCTTTCTTT. Translation gives CASSQDSFPVNTEAFF.